The 21 T cell receptor beta chains reported below all come from one sample, sequenced in a study of liver allograft versus peripheral blood T cells. Study as a whole: Liver transplant recipients had T cell receptor repertoires compared between transplanted liver and peripheral blood.

TCRdb itself ran the reads through MiXCR, one entry per CDR3 protein. The sample has 2,500 to 3,000 distinct CDR3 sequences, roughly 19% seen once. The receptors here all came from a human patient who had a liver transplant. The T cells may come from the graft donor.

In this sample, this clonotype is medium-sized. This chain's CDR3 is CATSGTGGYEQYF. CDR3 nucleotide sequence: TGTGCCACCTCGGGGACAGGGGGCTACGAGCAGTACTTC. This chain uses TRBV27 with TRBJ2-7; the match to TRBD1 covers 11 bases. Germline assignment: CDR1 MNHEY and CDR2 SMNVEV (reference sequence). The CDR3 has 13 residues. The V and J ends lost 10 bases and 3 bases, in that order; junction bases with no gene match: 5.

This clonotype counts as medium-sized. The chain is built from TRBV6-1 and TRBJ2-7; possible D gene TRBD2, 6 bases. The CDR3 is 12 amino acids. The germline V gene encodes CDR1 MNHNS and CDR2 SASEGT. The V end lost 7 bases, the J end lost 5 bases, and 12 bases lay between the germline ends. The CDR3 protein is CASTAGSHEQYF. The CDR3 coding sequence is TGTGCCAGCACTGCGGGAAGTCACGAGCAGTACTTC.

The CDR3 coding sequence is TGTGCCAGCAGTCAAGGACAGGTTGCGCCCGGGGAGCTGTTTTTT. This sequence encodes CASSQGQVAPGELFF. V gene TRBV2 combines with J gene TRBJ2-2, with TRBD1 matching over 7 bases. The CDR3 has 15 amino acids. In germline, CDR1 is SNHLY, CDR2 FYNNEI. The J segment lost 6 bases and the V segment lost 5 bases, leaving 9 bases of the junction unmatched.

In its sample, this clonotype ranks as large. The chain is built from TRBV6-2 or TRBV6-3 and TRBJ2-2; 10 nucleotides match TRBD2. The germline V gene encodes CDR1 MNHEY and CDR2 SVGEGT. The CDR3 extends over 14 amino acids. Trimming took 10 bases from V and 6 from J; bases not matched to a gene: 8. CDR3 sequence reads: CATNGLAGAGELFF. CDR3 DNA sequence: TGTGCCACCAACGGGCTAGCGGGAGCCGGGGAGCTGTTTTTT.

This clonotype is termed medium-sized. The gene calls are TRBV29-1 and TRBJ2-1; no definite D call. The CDR3 totals 10 residues. Germline V lookup: CDR1 SQVTM, CDR2 ANQGSEA. V lost 4 bases and J lost 10, with 8 bases in between. CDR3 loop: CSVGRGEQFF. The CDR3 bases are TGCAGCGTTGGCAGAGGCGAGCAGTTCTTC.

The chain combines TRBV28 with TRBJ2-7, with TRBD2 as a possible D gene (5 bases). Germline V gene lookup returns CDR1 MDHEN and CDR2 SYDVKM. The length of the CDR3 is 12 residues. Trimming removed 7 bases from V and 4 bases from J, with 11 bases in between. CDR3 coding DNA: TGTGCCAGCACCGCGACGGGGTACGAGCAGTACTTC. Its protein product is CASTATGYEQYF.

By proportion, this clonotype is medium-sized. The chain carries TRBV10-3 and TRBJ2-7, with D hard to call. The CDR3 runs 11 residues. The V gene's germline CDR1 is ENHRY and CDR2 SYGVKD. The V end lost 5 bases, the J end lost 6 bases, and 8 bases lay between the germline ends. The CDR3 is CAISWGSEQYF. Written as DNA, the CDR3 is TGTGCCATCAGTTGGGGATCCGAGCAGTACTTC.

By its share, this clonotype is medium-sized. The chain combines TRBV15 with TRBJ2-4; no clear D gene. This CDR3 is 18 amino acids long. CDR1 and CDR2 from the germline V gene are LNHNV and YYDKDF (reference sequence). V was cut by 5 bases and J by 0 bases, with 20 bases left in between. The CDR3 DNA reads as TGTGCCACCAGCCCCCGCCCTCCAGCGAGCCTAGCCAAAAACATTCAGTACTTC. The encoded protein is CATSPRPPASLAKNIQYF. Full variable domain (missing parts from reference TRBV15 and TRBJ2-4): DAMVIQNPRYQVTQFGKPVTLSCSQTLNHNVMYWYQQKSSQAPKLLFHYYDKDFNNEADTPDNFQSRRPNTSFCFLDIRSPGLGDTAMYLCATSPRPPASLAKNIQYFGAGTRLSVL.

This clonotype is judged hyperexpanded. This rearrangement joins TRBV7-9 to TRBJ2-7, with D possibly matching TRBD2 (6 bases). Germline CDR1 is SEHNR and CDR2 is FQNEAQ (reference sequence). The V gene lost 5 bases and the J gene lost 2 bases, with 16 bases spanning the gap. The CDR3 loop spans 15 amino acids. The CDR3 sequence: CASSGAREVPYEQYF. In nucleotides, the CDR3 is TGTGCCAGCAGCGGTGCTAGGGAGGTACCCTACGAGCAGTACTTC.

This clonotype was found a few times. The genes are TRBV11-2 and TRBJ2-7; no clear D gene. V dropped 5 bases and J dropped 0 bases, with 5 bases sitting between them. Germline CDR1 SGHAT, CDR2 FQNNGV. The CDR3 extends over 12 amino acids. The CDR3 protein is CASSQSSYEQYF. In nucleotides, the CDR3 is TGTGCCAGCAGCCAAAGCTCCTACGAGCAGTACTTC.

This clonotype appeared many times. This chain uses TRBV7-6 with TRBJ1-6; no definite D call. The CDR3 runs 14 residues. V was pared by 1 base and J by 7 bases, with 8 bases between. CDR1 and CDR2 (germline): SGHVS, FNYEAQ. In DNA, the CDR3 is TGTGCCAGCAGCTTAGAGTCGGGCAATTCACCCCTCCACTTT. Translating gives CASSLESGNSPLHF.

This clonotype is judged medium-sized. This sequence joins TRBV6-1 and TRBJ1-2; the D gene is possibly TRBD1 (6 bases). The CDR3 length is 16 residues. CDR1 and CDR2 from the germline V gene are MNHNS and SASEGT. Trimming took 7 bases from V and 4 from J, leaving 22 bases between them. CDR3 sequence reads: CASIALAGDRIYGYTF. The CDR3 DNA sequence: TGTGCCAGCATTGCTCTCGCGGGTGACAGGATCTATGGCTACACCTTC.

This clonotype has at least ten counts. The V gene is TRBV3-1, the J gene TRBJ2-5, with TRBD2 identical over 7 bases. CDR1 is LGHDT, CDR2 YNNKEL, per germline (reference sequence). With V trimmed by 0 bases and J by 4 bases, 8 bases remained unmatched. The CDR3 has 16 residues. The DNA for the CDR3 is TGTGCCAGCAGCCAAGAGTGGCGGGAGAGCGGAGAGACCCAGTACTTC. This codes for CASSQEWRESGETQYF.

In its sample, this clonotype is medium-sized. V is TRBV6-1 and J is TRBJ1-1; D is ambiguous. The V end lost 7 bases, the J end lost 1 base, and 10 bases lay between the germline ends. The CDR3 has 13 amino acids. CDR1 is MNHNS and CDR2 is SASEGT in the germline V gene. The CDR3 loop reads CASTASANTEAFF. CDR3 nucleotide sequence: TGTGCCAGCACGGCCAGCGCGAACACTGAAGCTTTCTTT.

The rearrangement uses TRBV13 and TRBJ2-7; 9 positions agree with TRBD1. CDR3 length: 14 amino acids. The germline V gene has CDR1 PRHDT and CDR2 FYEKMQ (reference sequence). Unmatched junction bases numbered 3, after V lost 1 base and J lost 5 bases. In DNA form, the CDR3 reads TGTGCCAGCAGCTTAGTATACAGGGGGCACGAGCAGTACTTC. It translates to CASSLVYRGHEQYF.

The genes are TRBV6-1 and TRBJ1-5; D is undetermined. The V gene lost 6 bases and the J gene lost 0 bases, with 12 bases spanning the gap. This CDR3 is built from 15 residues. CDR1 is MNHNS, CDR2 SASEGT, per germline. The CDR3 is CASSDVVNSNQPQHF. The CDR3 DNA reads as TGTGCCAGCAGCGACGTAGTAAATAGCAATCAGCCCCAGCATTTT.

This clonotype qualifies as large (0.1 to 1%). CDR3 amino acids: CASSPAPDRSRQFF. CDR3 DNA sequence: TGTGCCAGCAGTCCGGCCCCGGACAGGTCTAGGCAGTTCTTC. This chain uses TRBV6-6 with TRBJ2-1; 7 bases are shared with TRBD1. This CDR3 spans 14 amino acids. Germline V gives CDR1 MNHNY, CDR2 SVGAGI (reference sequence). Trimming took 5 bases from V and 12 from J; bases not matched to a gene: 13.

This chain joins TRBV20-1 and TRBJ2-7; D is uncertain. V lost 6 bases, J lost 0 bases, and 12 bases lay in between. The germline gives CDR1 DFQATT, CDR2 SNEGSKA (reference sequence). This CDR3 is 13 amino acids long. The CDR3 reads CSAPHLGSYEQYF. CDR3 nucleotides: TGCAGTGCCCCCCATTTGGGCTCCTACGAGCAGTACTTC.

This sequence joins TRBV7-9 and TRBJ2-2, with D unclear. The CDR3 extends over 13 amino acids. V lost 3 bases and J 1 base, leaving 3 bases between the germline ends. Germline V lookup: CDR1 SEHNR, CDR2 FQNEAQ (reference sequence). CDR3 sequence reads: CASSLWNTGELFF. CDR3 bases: TGTGCCAGCAGCTTGTGGAACACCGGGGAGCTGTTTTTT.

The V call is TRBV20-1, the J call TRBJ2-5; the D gene is possibly TRBD1 (6 bases). The V end lost 4 bases, the J end lost 5 bases, and 20 bases lay between the germline ends. The CDR3 totals 15 residues. Germline CDR1 is DFQATT and CDR2 is SNEGSKA (reference sequence). CDR3 residues: CSATLQGKVGETQYF. CDR3 bases: TGCAGTGCTACTCTCCAGGGGAAGGTGGGGGAGACCCAGTACTTC.

V usage is TRBV20-1 and J usage is TRBJ1-6, with 7 nucleotides matching TRBD1. The CDR3 is 16 amino acids. The germline CDR1 and CDR2 sequences are DFQATT and SNEGSKA (reference sequence). Trimming cost V 6 bases and J 6 bases; bases outside gene matches: 14. The CDR3 spells CSAAEDRRGLNSPLHF. Written as DNA, the CDR3 is TGCAGTGCCGCGGAGGACAGGCGAGGACTTAATTCACCCCTCCACTTT.